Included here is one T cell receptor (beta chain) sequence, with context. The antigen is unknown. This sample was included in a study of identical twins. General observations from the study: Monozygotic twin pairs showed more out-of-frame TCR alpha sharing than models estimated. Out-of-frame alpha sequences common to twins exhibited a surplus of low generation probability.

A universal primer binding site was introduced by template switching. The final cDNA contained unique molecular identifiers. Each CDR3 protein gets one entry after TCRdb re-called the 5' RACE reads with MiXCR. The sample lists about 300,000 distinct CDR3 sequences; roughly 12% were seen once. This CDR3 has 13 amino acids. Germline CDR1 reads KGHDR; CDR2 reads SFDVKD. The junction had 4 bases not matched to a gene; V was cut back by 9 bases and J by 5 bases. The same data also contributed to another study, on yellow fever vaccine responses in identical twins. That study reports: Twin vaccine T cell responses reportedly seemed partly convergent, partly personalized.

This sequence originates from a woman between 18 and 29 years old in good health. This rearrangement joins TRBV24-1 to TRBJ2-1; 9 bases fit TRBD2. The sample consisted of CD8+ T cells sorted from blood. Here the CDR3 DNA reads TGTGCCACCGGGACTAGCCTAAACAATGAGCAGTTCTTC. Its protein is CATGTSLNNEQFF.